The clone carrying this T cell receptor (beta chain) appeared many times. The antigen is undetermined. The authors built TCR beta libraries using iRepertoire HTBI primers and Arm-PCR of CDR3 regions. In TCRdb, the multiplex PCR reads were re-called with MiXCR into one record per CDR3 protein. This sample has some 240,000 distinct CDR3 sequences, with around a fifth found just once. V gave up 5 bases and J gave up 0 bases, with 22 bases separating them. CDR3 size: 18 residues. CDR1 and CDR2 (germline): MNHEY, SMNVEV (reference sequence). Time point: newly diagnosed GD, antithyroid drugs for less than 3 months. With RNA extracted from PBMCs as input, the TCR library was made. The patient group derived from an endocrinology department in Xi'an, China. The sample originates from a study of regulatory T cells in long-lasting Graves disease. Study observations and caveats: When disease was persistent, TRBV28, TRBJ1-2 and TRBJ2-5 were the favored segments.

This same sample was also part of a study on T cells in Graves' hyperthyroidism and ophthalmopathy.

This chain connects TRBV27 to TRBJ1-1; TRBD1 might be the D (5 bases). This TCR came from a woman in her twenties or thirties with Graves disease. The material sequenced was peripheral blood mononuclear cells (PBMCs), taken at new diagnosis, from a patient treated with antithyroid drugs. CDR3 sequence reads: CASSPIPGRGLMNTEAFF. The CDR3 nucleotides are TGTGCCAGCAGTCCAATCCCTGGGAGGGGACTAATGAACACTGAAGCTTTCTTT.